The 13 T cell receptor beta chains below come from one sample, sequenced in a study of blood T cell repertoires in COVID-19. Libraries were prepared by immunoSEQ multiplex PCR; TCRdb keeps only in-frame clonotypes and omits some of them. This sample has over 50,000 clones, with around four fifths found just once. The sequencing sample was made of peripheral blood. Receptor source: a man between 65 and 85 years old with acute or convalescent COVID-19.

The rearrangement uses TRBV30 and TRBJ1-1, with D maybe TRBD1 (6 bases). This CDR3 has 13 residues. Germline V gene sequence: CDR1 GTSNPN, CDR2 SVGIG (reference sequence). V was cut by 1 base and J by 11 bases, with 17 bases left in between. The CDR3 loop is CAWSEFIGRGAFF. DNA of the CDR3: TGTGCCTGGAGTGAATTTATCGGGAGGGGGGCTTTCTTT. Combining the CDR3 with reference TRBV30 and TRBJ1-1 gives the whole variable domain SQTIHQWPATLVQPVGSPLSLECTVEGTSNPNLYWYRQAAGRGLQLLFYSVGIGQISSEVPQNLSASRPQDRQFILSSKKLLLSDSGFYLCAWSEFIGRGAFFGQGTRLTVV.

The chain is built from TRBV11-2 and TRBJ1-1; maybe TRBD1 (6 bases). This CDR3 is built from 16 residues. V was cut by 2 bases and J by 0 bases, with 13 bases left in between. Germline V gives CDR1 SGHAT, CDR2 FQNNGV. The CDR3 bases are TGTGCCAGCAGCTTAACCGACAGGCCTATGAACACTGAAGCTTTCTTT. It specifies CASSLTDRPMNTEAFF.

The rearrangement joins TRBV18 to TRBJ2-3; D gene unclear. With 5 bases removed from V and 5 bases from J, the gap between germline ends came to 8 bases. Germline CDR1 and CDR2: KGHSH and LQKENI. The CDR3 is made up of 12 amino acids. This CDR3 reads CASSEERDTQYF. The DNA for the CDR3 is TGTGCCAGCTCAGAGGAAAGAGATACGCAGTATTTT.

V usage is TRBV7-8 and J usage is TRBJ2-2; D is uncertain. The V end lost 1 base, the J end lost 6 bases, and 12 bases lay between the germline ends. The CDR3 totals 15 residues. Germline V gives CDR1 SGHVS, CDR2 FQNEAQ. The CDR3 nucleotides read TGTGCCAGCAGCTTAGTCGGCAGGCAGGCCGGGGAGCTGTTTTTT. It yields the protein CASSLVGRQAGELFF.

The V call is TRBV4-2, the J call TRBJ2-1; TRBD2 might be the D (7 bases). Germline loops: CDR1 LGHNA, CDR2 YNFKEQ. The V end lost 0 bases, the J end lost 4 bases, and 19 bases lay between the germline ends. CDR3 length equals 18 residues. This CDR3 reads CASSQDDRGGAEYNEQFF. The CDR3 DNA reads as TGTGCCAGCAGCCAAGATGACCGAGGGGGGGCAGAGTACAATGAGCAGTTCTTC.

This rearrangement joins TRBV9 to TRBJ2-2; the match to TRBD2 covers 9 bases. Losses at the gene ends were 3 bases for V and 7 bases for J; bases not matched to a gene: 13. Germline CDR1 reads SGDLS; CDR2 reads YYNGEE. The CDR3 length is 17 residues. CDR3 protein: CASSGERGAYTDGELFF. In nucleotides, the CDR3 is TGTGCCAGCAGCGGTGAGCGGGGGGCTTACACGGACGGGGAGCTGTTTTTT.

This clone was observed a single time. The V and J genes are TRBV3-1 (or the pseudogene TRBV3-2) and TRBJ1-2; a weak D match, TRBD1 (5 bases). V dropped 4 bases and J dropped 4 bases, with 16 bases sitting between them. Germline values: CDR1 LGHDT, CDR2 YNNKEL (reference sequence). The CDR3 length is 15 residues. This CDR3 reads CASSLQDTGTYGYTF. DNA for the CDR3: TGTGCCAGCAGCCTCCAGGACACAGGAACCTATGGCTACACCTTC.

The V and J genes are TRBV2 and TRBJ2-3; the D is unclear. The CDR3 spans 14 residues. Trimming removed 2 bases from V and 2 bases from J, with 8 bases in between. Germline lookup yields CDR1 SNHLY and CDR2 FYNNEI. CDR3 residues: CASSERRYTDTQYF. For the CDR3, the DNA is TGTGCCAGCAGTGAACGGCGGTACACAGATACGCAGTATTTT.

The chain is built from TRBV28 and TRBJ1-2; 7 bases are a match to TRBD1. In germline, CDR1 is MDHEN, CDR2 SYDVKM. J was trimmed by 9 bases and V by 7 bases; bases with no gene match: 14. The CDR3 extends over 14 amino acids. The CDR3, as DNA: TGTGCCAGCATCCCCCCAGGGGACAGCCTCAGCTACACCTTC. This translates into CASIPPGDSLSYTF.

The CDR3 spells CSASQGYEQYF. In DNA form, the CDR3 reads TGCAGTGCCTCACAGGGCTACGAGCAGTACTTC. This chain connects TRBV20-1 to TRBJ2-7, with D perhaps matching TRBD1 (6 bases). The CDR3 consists of 11 residues. Trimming shortened V by 6 bases and J by 3 bases, and 9 bases separated the two germline ends. CDR1 and CDR2 (germline): DFQATT, SNEGSKA (reference sequence).

V gene TRBV7-9 combines with J gene TRBJ1-4; D gene uncertain. V was cut by 0 bases and J by 8 bases, with 13 bases left in between. The germline V gene has CDR1 SEHNR and CDR2 FQNEAQ (reference sequence). CDR3 length: 15 amino acids. CDR3 sequence (DNA): TGTGCCAGCAGCTTAGCGGCGGGGATTGGAGAAAAACTGTTTTTT. Translation: CASSLAAGIGEKLFF. The whole variable domain, remainder taken from reference TRBV7-9 and TRBJ1-4, is DTGVSQNPRHKITKRGQNVTFRCDPISEHNRLYWYRQTLGQGPEFLTYFQNEAQLEKSRLLSDRFSAERPKGSFSTLEIQRTEQGDSAMYLCASSLAAGIGEKLFFGSGTQLSVL.

This rearrangement joins TRBV7-9 to TRBJ2-2; TRBD2 matches 8 bases. Germline CDR1 is SEHNR and CDR2 is FQNEAQ (reference sequence). The CDR3 has 16 residues. V trimming: 5 bases; J trimming: 4 bases; junction bases outside the gene matches: 9. The CDR3 region has the DNA TGTGCCAGCAGCGTACGCCGGGGGGGAGGCACCGGGGAGCTGTTTTTT. This gives the protein CASSVRRGGGTGELFF.

This clone was observed a handful of times. This chain uses TRBV4-1 with TRBJ2-2, with 8 bases matching TRBD2. From germline, CDR1 is MGHRA and CDR2 YSYEKL. This CDR3 has 14 amino acids. V gave up 4 bases and J gave up 5 bases; unmatched junction bases: 3. CDR3 protein: CASSPGGTTGELFF. The DNA for the CDR3 is TGCGCCAGCAGCCCGGGGGGGACTACCGGGGAGCTGTTTTTT.